A single sample gave rise to the 24 T cell receptor beta chains below, sequenced in a study of identical twins. MiXCR was run by TCRdb on the 5' RACE reads, yielding one entry per CDR3 protein. Found here are around 250,000 distinct CDR3 sequences, roughly 12% of them singletons; the top ten hold about 4%. Another study also made use of these data, one on yellow fever vaccine responses in identical twins.

The sequenced sample was memory (CD45RO+) T cells sorted from blood. The receptors were gathered from a woman aged 18-29 years in good health.

This clonotype has ten or more counts. V usage is TRBV12-3 or TRBV12-4 and J usage is TRBJ2-5; D may be TRBD2 (5 bases). This CDR3 contains 13 residues. V lost 8 bases, J lost 0 bases, and 10 bases lay in between. The CDR3 loop is CASLRGNQETQYF. CDR3 nucleotides: TGTGCCAGCCTAAGAGGGAACCAAGAGACCCAGTACTTC.

The chain uses TRBV20-1 and TRBJ2-1; D remains ambiguous. V shed 0 bases and J shed 12 bases, with 6 bases lying between them. Per germline, CDR1 DFQATT and CDR2 SNEGSKA (reference sequence). This CDR3 is built from 10 residues. The CDR3 spells CSARETLQFF. The CDR3 bases are TGCAGTGCTAGAGAGACTCTGCAGTTCTTC.

This clonotype has only a few counts. The rearrangement joins TRBV19 to TRBJ2-7; 10 bases line up with TRBD1. Germline values: CDR1 LNHDA, CDR2 SQIVND (reference sequence). Trimming at V came to 10 bases and at J to 3 bases, leaving 18 bases not matched to a gene. This CDR3 is built from 17 residues. The CDR3, as DNA: TGTGCCACCTACATGACGATCCGGGACAGGGGACGCTACGAGCAGTACTTC. Its translation: CATYMTIRDRGRYEQYF. The entire variable domain, with the rest obtained from reference TRBV19 and TRBJ2-7, is as follows: DGGITQSPKYLFRKEGQNVTLSCEQNLNHDAMYWYRQDPGQGLRLIYYSQIVNDFQKGDIAEGYSVSREKKESFPLTVTSAQKNPTAFYLCATYMTIRDRGRYEQYFGPGTRLTVT.

This rearrangement joins TRBV10-3 to TRBJ2-3; 11 bases are shared with TRBD2. The CDR3 consists of 16 residues. V shed 9 bases, J shed 2 bases, and the junction held 10 bases outside the gene matches. Germline CDR1 is ENHRY and CDR2 is SYGVKD. The CDR3 reads CAMSSGGSAITDTQYF. DNA of the CDR3: TGTGCCATGTCTAGCGGGGGGTCAGCTATCACAGATACGCAGTATTTT.

The chain recombines TRBV6-1 with TRBJ2-3; a possible D gene is TRBD2 (6 bases). The CDR3 contains 14 residues. V lost 6 bases to trimming and J lost 2 bases, with 12 bases between them. From germline, CDR1 is MNHNS and CDR2 SASEGT. CDR3 bases: TGTGCCAGCAGCCGAGGGGACTTCACAGATACGCAGTATTTT. It specifies CASSRGDFTDTQYF.

This clonotype was seen repeatedly, ten times or more. The V call is TRBV10-3, the J call TRBJ2-6, with 7 bases aligning to TRBD1. The germline gives CDR1 ENHRY, CDR2 SYGVKD. This CDR3 is built from 14 residues. V lost 10 bases, J lost 2 bases, and 5 bases stayed unmatched. As DNA, the CDR3 is TGTGCCACCCTACAGGGGCCTGGGGCCAACGTCCTGACTTTC. It yields the protein CATLQGPGANVLTF.

This clonotype was counted only a few times. V is TRBV29-1 and J is TRBJ2-5; a weak D match, TRBD1 (5 bases). The CDR3 spans 14 residues. The V gene lost 2 bases and the J gene lost 5 bases, with 15 bases spanning the gap. Germline V lookup: CDR1 SQVTM, CDR2 ANQGSEA. The CDR3 region has the DNA TGCAGCGTTGAACTTCAGGGCCATATTGAGACCCAGTACTTC. Translated: CSVELQGHIETQYF.

There are a few counts of this clonotype. The chain combines TRBV2 with TRBJ2-7; D call uncertain. Per germline, CDR1 SNHLY and CDR2 FYNNEI. V lost 4 bases and J 2 bases, leaving 18 bases between the germline ends. The CDR3 is 16 amino acids. CDR3 protein: CASSGYGRSLTYEQYF. In DNA form, the CDR3 reads TGTGCCAGCAGTGGGTACGGTCGCAGCCTTACCTACGAGCAGTACTTC.

This clonotype turned up a few times. CDR3 sequence: CASSQQIAKNIQYF. For the CDR3, the DNA is TGTGCCAGCAGCCAACAGATAGCCAAAAACATTCAGTACTTC. The chain carries TRBV14 and TRBJ2-4; D gene ambiguous. This CDR3 is built from 14 residues. Germline CDR1 reads SGHDN; CDR2 reads FVKESK. Trimming stripped 2 bases from V and 0 bases from J, with 5 bases between.

V and J are TRBV2 and TRBJ2-1; D may be TRBD1 or TRBD2 (5 bases each). Germline values: CDR1 SNHLY, CDR2 FYNNEI. V lost 2 bases and J lost 9, with 17 bases in between. The CDR3 extends over 15 amino acids. For the CDR3, the DNA is TGTGCCAGCAGTGAATCCCTGGGGGTTCGAGTTGAGCAGTTCTTC. Its protein product is CASSESLGVRVEQFF.

This clonotype was seen many times. The rearrangement links TRBV29-1 to TRBJ2-1; the D gene is possibly TRBD2 (5 bases). The germline V gene encodes CDR1 SQVTM and CDR2 ANQGSEA. The CDR3 runs to 13 residues. The V and J ends lost 2 bases and 0 bases respectively, with 5 bases between them. The CDR3 is CSVESGSYNEQFF. The DNA of the CDR3 is TGCAGCGTTGAAAGCGGCTCCTACAATGAGCAGTTCTTC.

There are many counts of this clonotype. The chain joins TRBV6-2 or TRBV6-3 to TRBJ1-5, with D unclear. The V and J ends lost 5 bases and 4 bases respectively, with 6 bases between them. The germline V gene encodes CDR1 MNHEY and CDR2 SVGEGT. This CDR3 region has 12 residues. CDR3 loop: CASSVGNQPQHF. CDR3 bases: TGTGCCAGCAGTGTTGGGAATCAGCCCCAGCATTTT.

The chain is built from TRBV3-1 and TRBJ2-3, with D perhaps being TRBD1 or TRBD2 (5 bases each). CDR3 length: 18 residues. V was shortened by 0 bases and J by 0 bases, with 16 bases between the two germline ends. CDR1 and CDR2 from the germline V gene are LGHDT and YNNKEL (reference sequence). The CDR3 sequence: CASSQDPRDVTSTDTQYF. The DNA of the CDR3 is TGTGCCAGCAGCCAAGACCCCCGGGACGTCACTAGCACAGATACGCAGTATTTT.

This clonotype has more than one count but fewer than ten. The chain uses TRBV11-1 and TRBJ2-1; TRBD1 matches 7 bases. V dropped 1 base and J dropped 0; count of bases not matched to a gene: 3. The CDR3 loop spans 16 amino acids. Germline CDR1 and CDR2: SGHAT and FQDESV (reference sequence). The CDR3 reads CASSLEDRSSYNEQFF. CDR3 nucleotides: TGTGCCAGCAGCTTAGAGGACAGGAGCTCCTACAATGAGCAGTTCTTC.

The J gene is TRBJ1-1, the V gene TRBV6-5; D remains ambiguous. The germline V and J ends were trimmed by 2 bases and 1 base, with 14 bases remaining between them. The germline V gene has CDR1 MNHEY and CDR2 SVGAGI. This CDR3 has 16 amino acids. CDR3 sequence reads: CASSYLTADGNTEAFF. Written as DNA, the CDR3 is TGTGCCAGCAGTTACCTAACAGCGGACGGGAACACTGAAGCTTTCTTT.

The chain links TRBV15 to TRBJ2-3, with D maybe TRBD2 (5 bases). The CDR3 length is 16 residues. Germline V lookup: CDR1 LNHNV, CDR2 YYDKDF (reference sequence). V dropped 4 bases and J dropped 0 bases, with 14 bases sitting between them. In DNA form, the CDR3 reads TGTGCCACCAGCAAGAGGACTGCCTCTAGCACAGATACGCAGTATTTT. It translates to CATSKRTASSTDTQYF.

This clonotype has a handful of counts. The V and J genes are TRBV4-1 and TRBJ2-5; D may be TRBD1 (7 bases). Germline CDR1 and CDR2: MGHRA and YSYEKL. The CDR3 consists of 15 residues. The V gene lost 4 bases and the J gene lost 5 bases, with 17 bases spanning the gap. The CDR3 region is CASSLWTGGGETQYF. As DNA, the CDR3 is TGCGCCAGCAGCCTATGGACAGGAGGAGGGGAGACCCAGTACTTC.

The chain carries TRBV10-3 and TRBJ2-5; TRBD2 matches 8 bases. The CDR3 sequence is 16 residues long. CDR1 and CDR2 (germline): ENHRY, SYGVKD. The trim removed 3 bases at V and 3 bases at J, leaving 9 bases unmatched. The CDR3 sequence is CAISDRTGGGKETQYF. The CDR3, as DNA: TGTGCCATCAGTGATCGGACGGGAGGGGGAAAAGAGACCCAGTACTTC.

In this sample, this clonotype turned up a few times. The V call is TRBV6-1, the J call TRBJ2-2, with a tentative D call TRBD2 (5 bases). Trimming stripped 8 bases from V and 2 bases from J, with 9 bases between. The CDR3 spans 13 residues. Germline lookup yields CDR1 MNHNS and CDR2 SASEGT. The CDR3 loop is CASLDSNTGELFF. In nucleotides, the CDR3 is TGTGCCAGCCTGGACTCAAACACCGGGGAGCTGTTTTTT.

This clonotype appeared a few times. The CDR3 DNA reads as TGTGCCAGCAGTACCTTCGGACCCAACAATGAGCAGTTCTTC. Its protein is CASSTFGPNNEQFF. The chain couples TRBV12-3 or TRBV12-4 to TRBJ2-1; D gene uncertain. V was clipped by 5 bases and J by 5 bases, with 13 bases between them. The CDR3 contains 14 residues.

The V call is TRBV12-3 or TRBV12-4, the J call TRBJ2-2; maybe TRBD1 (6 bases). Trimming took off 5 bases at V and 4 bases at J, with 11 bases between the two ends. The CDR3 runs 14 residues. The CDR3 spells CASSVTGSTGELFF. For the CDR3, the DNA is TGTGCCAGCAGTGTCACAGGGTCCACCGGGGAGCTGTTTTTT.

The sample holds many counts of this clonotype. The rearrangement joins TRBV3-1 to TRBJ2-3; D not resolved. CDR3 length: 14 residues. Germline V gene lookup returns CDR1 LGHDT and CDR2 YNNKEL (reference sequence). Trimming pared 0 bases from V and 6 bases from J, leaving 10 bases between. The CDR3 spells CASSQDPTLDTQYF. The CDR3 DNA sequence: TGTGCCAGCAGCCAAGATCCGACCCTTGATACGCAGTATTTT.

This clonotype was recorded a few times. The genes are TRBV7-2 and TRBJ2-7, with D possibly matching TRBD1 (6 bases). Trimming removed 6 bases at V and 3 bases at J, with 15 bases between. The CDR3 runs 14 residues. CDR1 SGHTA and CDR2 FQGNSA come from the germline V gene. The CDR3 is CASSKNRDNYEQYF. CDR3 coding DNA: TGTGCCAGCAGTAAAAACCGGGACAACTACGAGCAGTACTTC.

This clonotype appeared a few times. J is TRBJ2-3 and V is TRBV18; no clear D gene. The CDR3 extends over 15 amino acids. With 0 bases removed from V and 2 bases from J, the gap between germline ends came to 9 bases. The germline CDR1 and CDR2 sequences are KGHSH and LQKENI. The CDR3 DNA is TGTGCCAGCTCACCACCGTTAGGGAACACAGATACGCAGTATTTT. Translation: CASSPPLGNTDTQYF. Variable domain in full (rest from reference TRBV18 and TRBJ2-3): NAGVMQNPRHLVRRRGQEARLRCSPMKGHSHVYWYRQLPEEGLKFMVYLQKENIIDESGMPKERFSAEFPKEGPSILRIQQVVRGDSAAYFCASSPPLGNTDTQYFGPGTRLTVL.